A selection of T cell receptor beta chains follows, all from one sample in a study of T cell changes during pregnancy in multiple sclerosis. Libraries were prepared by immunoSEQ multiplex PCR; TCRdb keeps only in-frame clonotypes and omits some of them. In the table there are tens of thousands of clones, under 95% of which are singletons. The specimen comprised peripheral blood, sampled before pregnancy. The receptors derive from a female donor with multiple sclerosis, enrolled in a pregnancy study. The CDR3 runs from the conserved cysteine through the conserved F or W. The order of the fields is D gene, J gene, V gene, CDR3 DNA, CDR3 protein. The D gene is left open where the match is weak.

TRBD1 TRBJ2-5 TRBV7-8 TGTGCCAGCAGCTTAGCTACCGGGACAGGGGGTGAAGAGACCCAGTACTTC CASSLATGTGGEETQYF
NA TRBJ1-1 TRBV19 TGTGCCAGTAGTATGCAGGGGACCTATGAAGCTTTCTTT CASSMQGTYEAFF
NA TRBJ2-1 TRBV5-4 TGTGCCAGCAGCTCTCGTCCAGTCTCCTACAATGAGCAGTTCTTC CASSSRPVSYNEQFF
NA TRBJ2-2 TRBV7-3 TGTGCCAGCACTACTAGATCCACCGGGGAGCTGTTTTTT CASTTRSTGELFF
NA TRBJ2-5 TRBV19 TGTGCCAGTAGTAGCAGGGGATCGCACATACAAGAGACCCAGTACTTC CASSSRGSHIQETQYF
TRBD1 TRBJ1-6 TRBV6-5 TGTGCCAGCAGTTACTCGGGGGGACAGCCTTATTCACCCCTCCACTTT CASSYSGGQPYSPLHF
NA TRBJ1-5 TRBV19 TGTGCCAGTAGGTCAGGGGAGGGTTTGGGACCCAATCAGCCCCAGCATTTT CASRSGEGLGPNQPQHF
TRBD1 TRBJ1-2 TRBV19 TGTGCCAGTAGGGACAGGTGGGGTGGCTACACCTTC CASRDRWGGYTF
NA TRBJ1-1 TRBV18 TGTGCCAGCTCACCTCTTATCTCAGGAGGCAGAACTGAAGCTTTCTTT CASSPLISGGRTEAFF
TRBD2 TRBJ2-1 TRBV6-1 TGTGCCAGCAGTGAAGGGCTAGCGGGCCCCAATGAGCAGTTCTTC CASSEGLAGPNEQFF